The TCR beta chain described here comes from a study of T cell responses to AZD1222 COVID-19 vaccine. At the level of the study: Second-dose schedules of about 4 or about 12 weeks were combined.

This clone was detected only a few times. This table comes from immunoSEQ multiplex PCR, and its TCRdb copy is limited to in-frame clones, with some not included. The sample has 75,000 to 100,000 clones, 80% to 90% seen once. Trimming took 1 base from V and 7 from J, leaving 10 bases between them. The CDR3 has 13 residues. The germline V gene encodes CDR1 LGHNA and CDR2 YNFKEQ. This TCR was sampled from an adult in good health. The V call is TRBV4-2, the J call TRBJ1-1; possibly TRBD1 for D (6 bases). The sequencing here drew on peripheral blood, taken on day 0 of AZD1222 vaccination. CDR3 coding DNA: TGTGCCAGCAGCCAAGCAGGGGACCTTGAAGCTTTCTTT. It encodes CASSQAGDLEAFF.